The sample holds many counts of the clone carrying this T cell receptor (beta chain). Antigen specificity is unknown. The sample comes from a study of Graves' ophthalmopathy and Graves' hyperthyroidism. Study observations and caveats: Most expanded clonotypes in thyroid above 0.001 frequency also showed up in blood. Between ophthalmopathy and stable hyperthyroidism, a 13-signature model drew a separation with approximately 90% sensitivity and approximately 79% specificity.

RNA transcripts were the source from which TCR beta CDR3 regions were amplified. Amplification began with first-round RT-PCR using HTBI primers, then second-round multiplex PCR was performed. One entry per CDR3 protein results from TCRdb running MiXCR on the multiplex PCR reads. The sample carries 150,000 to 200,000 distinct CDR3 sequences, around 40% recorded once. V was clipped by 5 bases and J by 0 bases, with 13 bases between them. The CDR3 spans 15 residues. The material sequenced was peripheral blood. This sequence joins TRBV12-3 or TRBV12-4 and TRBJ2-5; D gene unclear. This receptor was taken from a man aged 25-40 years with Graves' ophthalmopathy. The CDR3: CASSPTSVYQETQYF. In DNA form, the CDR3 reads TGTGCCAGCAGTCCGACAAGTGTTTACCAAGAGACCCAGTACTTC.